These 9 T cell receptor beta chains originate from one sample sequenced in a study of neurological immune-mediated disorders. TCRdb reprocessed the 5' RACE reads with MiXCR, giving one entry per CDR3 protein. The table has 40,000 or so distinct CDR3 sequences, roughly an eighth seen once. Sample: PBMCs. Source of these receptors: a woman between 45 and 65 years old with HTLV-1-associated myelopathy (HAM/TSP).

This clonotype was seen many times. A read error may be the cause here, since a much bigger clone is one base away. The genes are TRBV7-2 and TRBJ2-3, with D unresolved. Trimming took 1 base from V and 5 from J, leaving 1 base between them. Looked up from germline, CDR1 is SGHTA and CDR2 is FQGNSA. This CDR3 is 11 amino acids long. The CDR3 spells CASSLVDTQYF. In DNA form, the CDR3 reads TGTGCCAGCAGCTTAGTAGATACGCAGTATTTT. Variable domain in full (rest from reference TRBV7-2 and TRBJ2-3): GAGVSQSPSNKVTEKGKDVELRCDPISGHTALYWYRQSLGQGLEFLIYFQGNSAPDKSGLPSDRFSAERTGGSVSTLTIQRTQQEDSAVYLCASSLVDTQYFGPGTRLTVL.

The chain links TRBV5-6 to TRBJ2-7; D is possibly TRBD1 or TRBD2 (5 bases each). CDR1 and CDR2 from the germline V gene are SGHDT and YYEEEE. The CDR3 sequence is 12 residues long. Trimming removed 2 bases at V and 5 bases at J, with 8 bases between. The CDR3 sequence: CASSFKGHEQYF. In DNA form, the CDR3 reads TGTGCCAGCAGCTTTAAGGGACACGAGCAGTACTTC.

This clonotype was seen repeatedly, ten times or more. The chain has TRBV12-3 or TRBV12-4 and TRBJ1-2; D call uncertain. The length of the CDR3 is 16 residues. Trimming removed 1 base from V and 8 bases from J, with 20 bases in between. The CDR3 DNA sequence: TGTGCCAGCAGTTTAGGCCCTTTTGCTGGAATAGGCGGCTACACCTTC. Its translation: CASSLGPFAGIGGYTF.

This clonotype was picked up many times. The chain carries TRBV12-3 or TRBV12-4 and TRBJ1-5; D not resolved. V lost 5 bases to trimming and J lost 5 bases, with 13 bases between them. The CDR3 is made up of 14 amino acids. In nucleotides, the CDR3 is TGTGCCAGCAGTCCCCTCAACTTGTATCAGCCCCAGCATTTT. It is translated as CASSPLNLYQPQHF.

This clonotype was observed at least ten times. Here the CDR3 reads CASSPTGPPREQFF. The CDR3 DNA is TGTGCCAGCAGCCCGACTGGACCCCCTAGAGAGCAGTTCTTC. The chain uses TRBV12-3 or TRBV12-4 and TRBJ2-1; no reliable D call. The CDR3 extends over 14 amino acids. With 6 bases removed from V and 10 bases from J, the gap between germline ends came to 19 bases.

Ten or more counts support this clonotype. The rearrangement joins TRBV20-1 to TRBJ2-5; D is unresolved. Germline V gene sequence: CDR1 DFQATT, CDR2 SNEGSKA (reference sequence). This CDR3 has 11 residues. V lost 6 bases and J 0 bases, leaving 5 bases between the germline ends. CDR3 in DNA: TGCAGTGCCACCCACCAAGAGACCCAGTACTTC. This translates into CSATHQETQYF.

The chain has TRBV11-2 and TRBJ2-3; 10 bases align to TRBD1. CDR1 is SGHAT and CDR2 is FQNNGV in the germline V gene. V lost 3 bases and J lost 2; bases outside the gene matches: 8. The CDR3 sequence is 17 residues long. The CDR3 DNA follows: TGTGCCAGCAGCTTCATCCGGGACAGGGGACCCACAGATACGCAGTATTTT. Residues: CASSFIRDRGPTDTQYF.

This clonotype showed up many times. This chain uses TRBV12-3 or TRBV12-4 with TRBJ1-2; D is unresolved. There are 14 residues in the CDR3. The ends were cut back, 1 base at V and 4 bases at J, with 10 bases in the middle. The CDR3, as DNA: TGTGCCAGCAGTTTAGGTGGTCGGGTCTATGGCTACACCTTC. Encoded protein: CASSLGGRVYGYTF.

This clonotype was observed many times. V and J are TRBV4-2 and TRBJ2-5; D remains ambiguous. Germline V gene lookup returns CDR1 LGHNA and CDR2 YNFKEQ. Trimming pared 1 base from V and 7 bases from J, leaving 13 bases between. This CDR3 region has 14 residues. The CDR3 spells CASSQAVGDATQYF. The CDR3 coding sequence is TGTGCCAGCAGCCAAGCGGTTGGGGATGCGACCCAGTACTTC.